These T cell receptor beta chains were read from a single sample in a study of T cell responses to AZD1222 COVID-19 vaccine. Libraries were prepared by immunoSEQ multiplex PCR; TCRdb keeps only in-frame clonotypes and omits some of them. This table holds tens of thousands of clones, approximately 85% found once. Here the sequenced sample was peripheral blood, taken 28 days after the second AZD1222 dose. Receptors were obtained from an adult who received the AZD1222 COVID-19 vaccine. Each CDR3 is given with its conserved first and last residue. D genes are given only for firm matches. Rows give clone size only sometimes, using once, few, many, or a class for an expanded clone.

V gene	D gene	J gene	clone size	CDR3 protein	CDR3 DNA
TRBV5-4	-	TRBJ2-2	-	CASINQGELFF	TGTGCCAGCATCAACCAGGGGGAGCTGTTTTTT
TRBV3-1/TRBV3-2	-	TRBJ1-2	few	CASRSSGERGYTF	TGTGCCAGCAGGAGTTCAGGGGAGAGGGGCTACACCTTC
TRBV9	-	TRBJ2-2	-	CASSGGSERELFF	TGTGCCAGCAGCGGAGGGAGCGAGCGGGAGCTGTTTTTT
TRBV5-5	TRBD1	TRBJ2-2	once	CASSLVAGGWTGELFF	TGTGCCAGCAGCTTGGTAGCAGGGGGTTGGACCGGGGAGCTGTTTTTT
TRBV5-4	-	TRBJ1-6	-	CASSLDLGALSPLHF	TGTGCCAGCAGCTTGGATCTGGGGGCACTTTCACCCCTCCACTTT
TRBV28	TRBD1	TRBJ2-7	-	CASSLGSKRTGQYF	TGTGCCAGCAGTTTAGGAAGTAAGAGGACAGGACAGTACTTC
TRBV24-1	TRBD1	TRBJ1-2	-	CATSDAGQGHYGYTF	TGTGCCACCAGTGATGCGGGACAGGGACACTATGGCTACACCTTC
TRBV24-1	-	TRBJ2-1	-	CATRALGGNEQFF	TGTGCCACCAGGGCGTTGGGAGGCAATGAGCAGTTCTTC
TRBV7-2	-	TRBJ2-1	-	CANRIGPNNEQFF	TGTGCCAACCGAATCGGGCCTAACAATGAGCAGTTCTTC
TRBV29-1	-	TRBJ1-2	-	CSVLWEGAYGYTF	TGCAGCGTTCTTTGGGAAGGGGCGTATGGCTACACCTTC
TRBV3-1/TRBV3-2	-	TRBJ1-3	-	CASSQQGNTIYF	TGTGCCAGCAGCCAGCAAGGAAACACCATATATTTT
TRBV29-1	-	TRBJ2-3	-	CSVESGVPTDTQYF	TGCAGCGTTGAATCAGGGGTACCCACAGATACGCAGTATTTT
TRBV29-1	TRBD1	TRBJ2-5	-	CSGGTGTAETQYF	TGCAGCGGAGGAACCGGGACAGCGGAGACCCAGTACTTC
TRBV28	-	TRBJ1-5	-	CASSLRVTQPQHF	TGTGCCAGCAGTCTAAGGGTTACCCAGCCCCAGCATTTT
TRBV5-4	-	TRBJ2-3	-	CASSSTGGGTDTQYF	TGTGCCAGCAGCTCGACCGGAGGGGGCACAGATACGCAGTATTTT
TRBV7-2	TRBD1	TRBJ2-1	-	CASSYRDRGFDEQFF	TGTGCCAGCAGCTACCGGGACAGGGGATTCGATGAGCAGTTCTTC
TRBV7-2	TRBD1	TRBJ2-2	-	CASSSGQGYTGELFF	TGTGCCAGCAGCTCGGGACAGGGATACACCGGGGAGCTGTTTTTT
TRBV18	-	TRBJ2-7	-	CASSPREPISSAVQYF	TGTGCCAGCTCACCACGGGAACCGATTTCTAGCGCAGTGCAGTACTTC
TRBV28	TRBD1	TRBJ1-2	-	CASATGRYGYTF	TGTGCCTCTGCGACAGGGCGCTATGGCTACACCTTC
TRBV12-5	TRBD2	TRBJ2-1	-	CASGTPSGGPLSSYNEQFF	TGTGCTAGTGGAACTCCTAGCGGGGGGCCTCTTAGCTCCTACAATGAGCAGTTCTTC
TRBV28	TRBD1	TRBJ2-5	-	CASSSTGGPQETQYF	TGTGCCAGCAGTTCGACAGGGGGCCCGCAAGAGACCCAGTACTTC
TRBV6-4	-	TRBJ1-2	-	CASSPGGLAYGYTF	TGTGCCAGCAGCCCCGGGGGTTTAGCCTATGGCTACACCTTC
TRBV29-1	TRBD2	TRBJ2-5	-	CSVERTSRETQYF	TGCAGCGTTGAAAGGACTAGCAGGGAGACCCAGTACTTC
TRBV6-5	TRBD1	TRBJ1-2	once	CASSYSRDSNYGYTF	TGTGCCAGCAGTTACTCTCGGGACAGTAACTATGGCTACACCTTC
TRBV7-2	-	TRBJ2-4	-	CASSLAPTVRNIQYF	TGTGCCAGCAGCTTAGCCCCGACAGTCCGAAACATTCAGTACTTC
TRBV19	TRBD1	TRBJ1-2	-	CATRGETGGEYGYTF	TGTGCCACTCGGGGGGAGACAGGGGGAGAATATGGCTACACCTTC
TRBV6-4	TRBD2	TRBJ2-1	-	CASSPNSLAGVGNEQFF	TGTGCCAGCAGTCCCAACTCGCTAGCGGGAGTTGGGAATGAGCAGTTCTTC
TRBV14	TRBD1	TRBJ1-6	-	CASSQNRGDSPLHF	TGTGCCAGCAGCCAAAACAGGGGGGATTCACCCCTCCACTTT
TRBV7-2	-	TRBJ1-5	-	CASSLEFGWGYSNQPQHF	TGTGCCAGCAGCTTAGAATTTGGTTGGGGGTATAGCAATCAGCCCCAGCATTTT
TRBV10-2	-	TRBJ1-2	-	CASNRDDYGYTF	TGCGCCAGCAATCGGGATGACTATGGCTACACCTTC
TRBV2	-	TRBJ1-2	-	CASRATGLRNYGYTF	TGTGCCAGCAGAGCCACAGGGTTGAGAAACTATGGCTACACCTTC
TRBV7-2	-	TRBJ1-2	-	CASSLVRRYGYTF	TGTGCCAGCAGCTTAGTTCGGCGGTATGGCTACACCTTC
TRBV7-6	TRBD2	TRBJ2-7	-	CASSLVVGLAGVYEQYF	TGTGCCAGCAGCTTAGTCGTTGGACTAGCGGGAGTTTACGAGCAGTACTTC
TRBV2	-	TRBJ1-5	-	CASRSVQSNQPQHF	TGTGCCAGCAGGTCGGTGCAGAGCAATCAGCCCCAGCATTTT
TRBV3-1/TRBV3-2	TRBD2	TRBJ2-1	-	CASTPGGRGGHEQFF	TGTGCCAGCACCCCTGGAGGGCGGGGGGGCCATGAGCAGTTCTTC
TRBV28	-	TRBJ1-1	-	CASSYGSRPAFF	TGTGCCAGCAGCTACGGATCTCGGCCAGCTTTCTTT
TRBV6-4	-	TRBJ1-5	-	CASSVRGGRNQPQHF	TGTGCCAGCAGTGTACGAGGAGGGAGGAATCAGCCCCAGCATTTT
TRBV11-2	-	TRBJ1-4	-	CASSYGSIFNEKLFF	TGTGCCAGCAGCTATGGGAGTATCTTCAATGAAAAACTGTTTTTT
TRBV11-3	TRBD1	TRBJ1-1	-	CASSNPMDRTSNTEAFF	TGTGCCAGCAGCAACCCCATGGACAGGACCTCGAACACTGAAGCTTTCTTT
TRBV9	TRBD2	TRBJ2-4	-	CASSVGGGDIQYF	TGTGCCAGCAGCGTAGGCGGGGGGGACATTCAGTACTTC
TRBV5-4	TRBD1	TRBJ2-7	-	CASSQSGTGLEQYF	TGTGCCAGCAGCCAATCCGGGACAGGGCTCGAGCAGTACTTC
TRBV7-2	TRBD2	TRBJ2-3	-	CASSLLAGTDTQYF	TGTGCCAGCAGCTTACTAGCGGGCACAGATACGCAGTATTTT
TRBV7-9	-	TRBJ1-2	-	CASSLDRTNYGYTF	TGTGCCAGCAGCTTAGACAGAACTAACTATGGCTACACCTTC
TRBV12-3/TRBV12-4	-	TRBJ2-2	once	CASSFPGTGELFF	TGTGCCAGCAGTTTTCCGGGAACCGGGGAGCTGTTTTTT
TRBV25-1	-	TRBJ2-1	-	CASRTAIRNEQFF	TGTGCCAGCAGAACGGCAATTAGGAATGAGCAGTTCTTC
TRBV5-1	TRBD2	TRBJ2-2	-	CASSTTSGGLNTGELFF	TGCGCCAGCAGCACGACTAGCGGGGGGCTGAACACCGGGGAGCTGTTTTTT
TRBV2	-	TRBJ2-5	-	CASSDRGDGTQYF	TGTGCCAGCAGTGACAGGGGGGATGGGACCCAGTACTTC
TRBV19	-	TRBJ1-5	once	CASSSYGTTNQPQHF	TGTGCCAGTAGTAGCTACGGGACTACCAATCAGCCCCAGCATTTT
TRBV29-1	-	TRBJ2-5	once	CSVGSRGLEETQYF	TGCAGCGTTGGCAGCAGGGGTTTGGAAGAGACCCAGTACTTC
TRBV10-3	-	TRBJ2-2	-	CAIRESQGSNTGELFF	TGTGCCATCAGAGAATCCCAGGGTTCGAACACCGGGGAGCTGTTTTTT
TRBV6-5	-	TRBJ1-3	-	CASSYSSQGLGNTIYF	TGTGCCAGCAGTTACTCGAGTCAGGGTTTGGGAAACACCATATATTTT
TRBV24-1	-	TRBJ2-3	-	CATRSSTDTQYF	TGTGCCACCAGGTCTAGCACAGATACGCAGTATTTT